This TCR beta chain originates from a study of beta chain features in type 1 diabetes. Broader study findings: Amplification by PCR could prefer shorter templates, with the same effect in patients and controls.

This clone was seen more than once but under ten times. The antigen is undetermined. All of the isolated RNA was reverse transcribed, so expressed TCRB transcripts were sequenced. Some clones are missing from TCRdb's copy, which holds only in-frame ones; the method was immunoSEQ multiplex PCR. The sample includes 860,000 or so clones, roughly 15% of them seen just once. Sorted populations all exceeded 98% purity. The clonotype was recovered from a woman aged 18-29 years in good health. The sequenced sample was naive CD4+ T cells from blood.

In DNA, the CDR3 is TGTGCCAGCGGACACAACACAGATACGCAGTATTTT. This sequence encodes CASGHNTDTQYF. The chain links TRBV6-5 to TRBJ2-3, with TRBD1 as a possible D gene (5 bases). The V end was cut by 8 bases, the J end by 2 bases, with 8 bases between. Germline CDR1 reads MNHEY; CDR2 reads SVGAGI. There are 12 residues in the CDR3.